This TCR beta chain came from a study of T-cell memory formation after mild COVID-19 (dated by TCRdb to about 2021). General notes on the study: TCR sequence clusters from the two donors were found to be largely donor specific. The cohort was made up of two young adult volunteers, one female and one male, who were previously healthy. In a couple of donors, T-cell clones that expanded and contracted after mild COVID-19 were tracked by sequencing TCRalpha and TCRbeta repertoires over time. Study-wide findings and limitations: Clones contracting from day 15 to 85 had balanced CD4/CD8 phenotypes, while a second wave expanding from day 15 to 37 was biased towards CD4+. Only a couple of mild cases were covered in the study, and larger cohorts including severe cases with pre-infection samples were considered necessary. The second-wave clones that peaked on day 37 were not confirmed to be SARS-CoV-2 specific. Contracting CD4+ clones appeared mostly in the CM and EM memory subsets, whereas CD8+ clones were enriched in EMRA. Some responding clones were detected in pre-infection memory, suggesting pre-existing cross-reactive memory T cells joined the SARS-CoV-2 response.

TCRdb names Illumina NovaSeq 6000 as the instrument used. Using 5'RACE with constant-segment primers, TCRalpha and TCRbeta cDNA libraries were constructed, with sample barcodes and unique molecular identifiers added in the process. Trizol reagent was used to extract RNA from every sample. Libraries were amplified in two PCR steps, with a second sample barcode and Illumina TruSeq adapters added in the second step. Sequencing of the libraries was done on an Illumina NovaSeq, producing 2 x 150 bp paired-end reads. Per the original workflow: With migec v1.2.7, reads were demultiplexed and then collapsed into UMI-guided consensus sequences. Using mixcr v2.1.11, the UMI consensuses were aligned to TRA and TRB V and J templates and assembled into clonotypes. Expanded or contracted clonotypes were those called significant by both edgeR and NoisET, with noise models trained on biological replicates. For edgeR calls, a false discovery rate-adjusted p below 0.01 and a log2 fold-change threshold of 1 were applied. As an exploratory analysis of dynamics, max-normalized trajectories of the 1000 most abundant clonotypes were examined with PCA combined with hierarchical clustering. The CD4 or CD8 phenotype of responding clones was assigned using the separately sequenced CD4+ and CD8+ repertoires. TCRdb itself trimmed the public reads at Q25 with fastp, ran MiXCR and retained productive beta chains. All rows with the same CDR3 protein become a single entry with the most common DNA and genes. Here the V and J calls rest on TCRdb's processing, not on the authors' analysis. Within this sample are around 110,000 distinct CDR3 sequences, with roughly an eighth of them counted one time only. The ten most abundant clones make up around 40% of the sample.

Taken from the germline V gene (reference sequence), the CDR1 and CDR2 loops are DFQATT and SNEGSKA. Compared with germline, V lacks 0 bases and J lacks 1 base; bases without a gene match: 5. The CDR3 runs 16 residues from the cysteine to the phenylalanine. The CDR3 DNA has 48 bases and is translated from base 1. Comments on this clonotype: The target of this receptor is not known. No base qualities exist here, and no much larger clone lies one base off it.

Ficoll-Paque density gradient centrifugation was the method used to isolate PBMCs. Sequencing was done on a sample of PBMCs or a T cell subset sorted from them (not recorded which). The sequence derives from a man younger than 35 who had mild COVID-19 (a few samples of this study predate the infection). The sample titles of this study are shuffled in the database, so cell type and time point are left out; the donor was told from shared clones. This chain joins TRBV20-1 to TRBJ2-5, and TRBD2 aligns with 10 junction nucleotides. The bases read TGCAGTGCTAGAGATACGCCTAGCGGGGGCCAAGAGACCCAGTACTTC. This yields the protein CSARDTPSGGQETQYF.